The 4 T cell receptor beta chains presented below share a single source sample, sequenced in a study of CD8 T cells in ankylosing spondylitis. Antigen specificity for these receptors is unknown. TCRdb independently ran MiXCR on the 5' RACE reads; one entry per CDR3 protein. The repertoire holds just under 550,000 distinct CDR3 sequences, with roughly 13% as singletons. Study observations and caveats: Typical of ankylosing spondylitis blood, it appeared, was a TCR beta motif of roughly eight highly homologous variants.

Sample: blood, either unsorted or a sorted T cell fraction (not recorded which). The receptors derive from a male donor with ankylosing spondylitis.

This clonotype has a handful of counts. The V gene is TRBV12-3 or TRBV12-4, the J gene TRBJ1-2; perhaps TRBD1 as D (6 bases). V lost 8 bases and J lost 4, with 17 bases in between. This CDR3 is 14 amino acids long. The CDR3 loop is CASLQSGARYGYTF. The DNA for the CDR3 is TGTGCCAGCTTACAATCAGGGGCCCGCTATGGCTACACCTTC.

In its sample, this clonotype was seen a few times. The V and J genes are TRBV9 and TRBJ2-1, with a weak D call TRBD2 (6 bases). The ends were cut back, 3 bases at V and 3 bases at J, with 10 bases in the middle. The V gene's germline CDR1 is SGDLS and CDR2 YYNGEE. This CDR3 has 14 residues. The CDR3 sequence is CASSEGGVYNEQFF. The CDR3 nucleotides are TGTGCCAGCAGCGAGGGCGGGGTCTACAATGAGCAGTTCTTC.

The table lists this clonotype with a few counts. This chain connects TRBV20-1 to TRBJ2-5, with unresolved D. V gave up 2 bases and J gave up 0 bases, with 13 bases separating them. From germline, CDR1 is DFQATT and CDR2 SNEGSKA (reference sequence). The CDR3 totals 15 residues. CDR3 bases: TGCAGTGCTAGATCCCCTTGGCTGGACCAAGAGACCCAGTACTTC. This sequence encodes CSARSPWLDQETQYF.

This clonotype was recorded many times. The CDR3 bases are TGTGCCAGCAGCTTAGGGGCGGACGAGCAGTACTTC. Protein sequence: CASSLGADEQYF. The chain couples TRBV7-9 to TRBJ2-7; the D is unclear. This CDR3 has 12 residues. CDR1 and CDR2 (germline): SEHNR, FQNEAQ (reference sequence). Trimming pared 1 base from V and 5 bases from J, leaving 6 bases between.